Following are 6 T cell receptor beta chains from one sample sequenced in a study of shared clonotypes between healthy human individuals. Clones were read by immunoSEQ multiplex PCR, and TCRdb kept only the in-frame ones, dropping some. There are 2 million to 3 million clones in the sample; roughly 93% occur only once, and approximately 0.37% lies in the top ten. Sequenced: naive CD4+ T cells from PBMCs. Described subset: CD45RA+ positively selected. The source is a man aged 18-30 years in good health. Some clones in this sample may be carry-over from other donors' samples.

V and J are TRBV28 and TRBJ2-7; D might be TRBD1 (5 bases). The CDR3 is 14 amino acids. From germline, CDR1 is MDHEN and CDR2 SYDVKM. V was cut by 5 bases and J by 2 bases, with 13 bases left in between. CDR3 in amino acids: CASSPGMGAYEQYF. The CDR3 DNA is TGTGCCAGCAGTCCAGGGATGGGCGCCTACGAGCAGTACTTC.

This chain links TRBV27 with TRBJ2-1, with D unclear. The ends were cut back, 4 bases at V and 11 bases at J, with 18 bases in the middle. The CDR3 is 14 amino acids. The V gene's germline CDR1 is MNHEY and CDR2 SMNVEV (reference sequence). The CDR3 here is CASSSNPGPNKQFF. Here the CDR3 DNA reads TGTGCCAGCAGTTCCAACCCTGGACCGAACAAGCAGTTCTTC.

This clone was observed once. The chain joins TRBV6-1 to TRBJ2-1; D perhaps matches TRBD1 (5 bases). This CDR3 region has 13 residues. Trimming pared 4 bases from V and 6 bases from J, leaving 10 bases between. Germline V gene lookup returns CDR1 MNHNS and CDR2 SASEGT. CDR3 sequence: CASSAPGFNEQFF. CDR3 nucleotides: TGTGCCAGCAGTGCTCCAGGGTTCAATGAGCAGTTCTTC.

V gene TRBV19 combines with J gene TRBJ2-1; D not resolved. The germline CDR1 and CDR2 sequences are LNHDA and SQIVND (reference sequence). The germline V and J ends were trimmed by 1 base and 3 bases, with 10 bases remaining between them. This CDR3 has 15 amino acids. Written as DNA, the CDR3 is TGTGCCAGTAGTATAGGGTCCAGACTCTACAATGAGCAGTTCTTC. Its translation: CASSIGSRLYNEQFF.

The chain is built from TRBV19 and TRBJ2-7; a weak D match, TRBD2 (6 bases). This CDR3 is built from 15 residues. Trimming pared 3 bases from V and 2 bases from J, leaving 14 bases between. From germline, CDR1 is LNHDA and CDR2 SQIVND (reference sequence). CDR3 in amino acids: CASSMAGTETYEQYF. CDR3 nucleotide sequence: TGTGCCAGTAGTATGGCGGGGACGGAAACCTACGAGCAGTACTTC.

The J gene is TRBJ1-2, the V gene TRBV5-1; TRBD1 might be the D (6 bases). V lost 2 bases, J lost 8 bases, and 19 bases lay in between. The CDR3 has 15 residues. The germline gives CDR1 SGHRS, CDR2 YFSETQ. In nucleotides, the CDR3 is TGCGCCAGCAGCTTAAACGGGGGCACCCTTTGGGGCTACACCTTC. Protein sequence: CASSLNGGTLWGYTF.